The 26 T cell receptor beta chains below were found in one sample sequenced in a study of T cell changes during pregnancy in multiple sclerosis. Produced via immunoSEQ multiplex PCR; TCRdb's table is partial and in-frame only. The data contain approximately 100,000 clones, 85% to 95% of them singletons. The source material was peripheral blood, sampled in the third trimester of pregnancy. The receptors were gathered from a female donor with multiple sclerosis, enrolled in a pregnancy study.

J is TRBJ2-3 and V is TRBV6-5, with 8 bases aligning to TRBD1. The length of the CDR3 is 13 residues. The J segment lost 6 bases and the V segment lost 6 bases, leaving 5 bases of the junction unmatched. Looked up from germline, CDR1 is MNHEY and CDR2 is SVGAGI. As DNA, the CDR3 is TGTGCCAGCAGAGACAGGGGTGGCGATACGCAGTATTTT. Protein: CASRDRGGDTQYF.

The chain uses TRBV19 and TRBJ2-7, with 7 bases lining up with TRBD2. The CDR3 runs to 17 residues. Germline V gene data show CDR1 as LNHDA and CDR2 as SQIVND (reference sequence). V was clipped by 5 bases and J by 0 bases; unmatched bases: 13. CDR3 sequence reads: CASSVPGRALSSYEQYF. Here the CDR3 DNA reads TGTGCCAGTAGTGTCCCGGGGAGGGCGTTGAGCTCCTACGAGCAGTACTTC.

CDR3 nucleotide sequence: TGTGCCAGTCACTTTAAAGGGGGCGAGAAGACCCAGTACTTC. It encodes CASHFKGGEKTQYF. V and J are TRBV2 and TRBJ2-5; TRBD1 matches 7 bases. Trimming removed 9 bases from V and 6 bases from J; junction bases left unmatched: 13. The length of the CDR3 is 14 residues. CDR1 is SNHLY, CDR2 FYNNEI, per germline.

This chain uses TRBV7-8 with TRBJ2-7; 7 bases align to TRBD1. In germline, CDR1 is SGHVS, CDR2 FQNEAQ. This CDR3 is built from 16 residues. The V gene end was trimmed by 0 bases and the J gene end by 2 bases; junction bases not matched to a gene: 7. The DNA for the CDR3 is TGTGCCAGCAGCTTAGCCTTGGGACAGAGGCCCTACGAGCAGTACTTC. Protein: CASSLALGQRPYEQYF.

CDR3 amino acids: CAWSVVRGRSEQFF. CDR3 bases: TGTGCCTGGAGTGTAGTGCGGGGTCGGAGTGAGCAGTTCTTC. This sequence joins TRBV30 and TRBJ2-1, with D possibly matching TRBD2 (6 bases). V lost 0 bases and J 9 bases, leaving 15 bases between the germline ends. The CDR3 has 14 residues. Germline V CDR1 and CDR2: GTSNPN, SVGIG (reference sequence). Drawing the rest from reference TRBV30 and TRBJ2-1, the complete variable domain is SQTIHQWPATLVQPVGSPLSLECTVEGTSNPNLYWYRQAAGRGLQLLFYSVGIGQISSEVPQNLSASRPQDRQFILSSKKLLLSDSGFYLCAWSVVRGRSEQFFGPGTRLTVL.

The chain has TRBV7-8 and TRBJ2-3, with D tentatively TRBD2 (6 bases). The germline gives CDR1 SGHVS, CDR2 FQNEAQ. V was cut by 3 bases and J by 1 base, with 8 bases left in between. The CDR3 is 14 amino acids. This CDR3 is CASSFGGGTDTQYF. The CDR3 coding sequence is TGTGCCAGCAGCTTTGGCGGGGGCACAGATACGCAGTATTTT.

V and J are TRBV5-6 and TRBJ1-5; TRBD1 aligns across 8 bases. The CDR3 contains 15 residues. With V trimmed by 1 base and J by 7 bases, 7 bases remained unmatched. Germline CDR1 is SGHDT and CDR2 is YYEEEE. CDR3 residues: CASSLRSGGGQPQHF. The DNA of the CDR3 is TGTGCCAGCAGCTTGCGGTCAGGGGGCGGCCAGCCCCAGCATTTT.

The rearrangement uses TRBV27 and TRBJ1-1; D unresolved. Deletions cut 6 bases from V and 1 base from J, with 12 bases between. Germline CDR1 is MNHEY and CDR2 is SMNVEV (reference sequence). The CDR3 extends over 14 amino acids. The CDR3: CASRSGVWNTEAFF. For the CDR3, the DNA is TGTGCCAGCAGATCCGGGGTTTGGAACACTGAAGCTTTCTTT.

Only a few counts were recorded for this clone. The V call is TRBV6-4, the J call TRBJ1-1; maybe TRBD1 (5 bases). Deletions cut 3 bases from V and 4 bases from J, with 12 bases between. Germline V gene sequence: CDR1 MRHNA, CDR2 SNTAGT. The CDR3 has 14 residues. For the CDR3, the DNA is TGTGCCAGCAGTGAAGGGGATACGGCCACTGAAGCTTTCTTT. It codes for CASSEGDTATEAFF.

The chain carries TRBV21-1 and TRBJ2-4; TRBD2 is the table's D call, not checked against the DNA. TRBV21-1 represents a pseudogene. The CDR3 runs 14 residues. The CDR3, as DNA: TGTGCCAGCAGCCCCGTCGGAGCCAAAAACATTCAGTACTTC. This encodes CASSPVGAKNIQYF.

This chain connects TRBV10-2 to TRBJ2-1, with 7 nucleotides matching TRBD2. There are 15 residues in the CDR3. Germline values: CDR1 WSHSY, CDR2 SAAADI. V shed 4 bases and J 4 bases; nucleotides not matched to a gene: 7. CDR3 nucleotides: TGCGCCAGCAGTGTCTGGCGGGAGCGATACAATGAGCAGTTCTTC. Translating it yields CASSVWRERYNEQFF.

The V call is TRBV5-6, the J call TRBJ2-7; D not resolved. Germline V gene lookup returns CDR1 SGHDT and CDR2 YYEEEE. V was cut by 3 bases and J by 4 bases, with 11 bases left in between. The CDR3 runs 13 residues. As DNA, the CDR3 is TGTGCCAGCAGCTCCGGGTCTGGGTACGAGCAGTACTTC. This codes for CASSSGSGYEQYF.

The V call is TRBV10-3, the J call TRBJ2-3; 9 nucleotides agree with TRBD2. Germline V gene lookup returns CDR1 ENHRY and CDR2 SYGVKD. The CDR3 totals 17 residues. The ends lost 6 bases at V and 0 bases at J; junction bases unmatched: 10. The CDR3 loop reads CAIREIAGASSTDTQYF. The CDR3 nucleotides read TGTGCCATCAGGGAAATAGCGGGAGCGTCTAGCACAGATACGCAGTATTTT.

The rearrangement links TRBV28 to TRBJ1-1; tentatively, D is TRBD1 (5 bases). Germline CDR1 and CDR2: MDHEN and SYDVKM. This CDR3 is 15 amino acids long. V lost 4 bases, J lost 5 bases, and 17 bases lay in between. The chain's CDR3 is CASSWPFQGKTEAFF. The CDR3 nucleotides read TGTGCCAGCAGTTGGCCCTTTCAGGGAAAGACTGAAGCTTTCTTT.

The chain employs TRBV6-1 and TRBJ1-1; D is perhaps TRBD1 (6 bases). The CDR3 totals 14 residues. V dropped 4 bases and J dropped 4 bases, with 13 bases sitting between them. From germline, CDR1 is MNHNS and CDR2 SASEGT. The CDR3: CASSVEGGGTEAFF. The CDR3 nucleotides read TGTGCCAGCAGTGTCGAAGGGGGTGGCACTGAAGCTTTCTTT.

CDR3 DNA sequence: TGTGCCAGCAGCAATCCCCCGATTAGCGGGAGTAGTGTCACGCAGTATTTT. Its translation: CASSNPPISGSSVTQYF. The chain recombines TRBV11-3 with TRBJ2-3; TRBD2 matches 9 bases. V was pared by 5 bases and J by 9 bases, with 18 bases of the junction left unmatched. From germline, CDR1 is SGHNT and CDR2 YENEEA. The CDR3 consists of 17 residues.

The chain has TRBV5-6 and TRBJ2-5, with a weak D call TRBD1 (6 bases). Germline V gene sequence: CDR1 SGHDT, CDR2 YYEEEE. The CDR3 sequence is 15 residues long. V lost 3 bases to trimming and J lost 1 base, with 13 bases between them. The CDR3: CASSSRTELQETQYF. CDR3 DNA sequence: TGTGCCAGCAGCTCCCGGACAGAGCTCCAAGAGACCCAGTACTTC.

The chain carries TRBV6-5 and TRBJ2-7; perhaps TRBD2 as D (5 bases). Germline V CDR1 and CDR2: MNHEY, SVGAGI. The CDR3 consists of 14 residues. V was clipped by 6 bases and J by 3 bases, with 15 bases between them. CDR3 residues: CASRRASWGYEQYF. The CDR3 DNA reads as TGTGCCAGCAGGCGGGCTAGCTGGGGCTACGAGCAGTACTTC.

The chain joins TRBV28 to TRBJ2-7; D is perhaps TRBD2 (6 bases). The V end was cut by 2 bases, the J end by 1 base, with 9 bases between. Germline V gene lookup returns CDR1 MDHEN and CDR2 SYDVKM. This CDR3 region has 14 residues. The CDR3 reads CASSLVGGSYEQYF. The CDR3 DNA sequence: TGTGCCAGCAGTTTAGTGGGGGGTTCCTACGAGCAGTACTTC. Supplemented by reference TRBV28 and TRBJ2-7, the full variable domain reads DVKVTQSSRYLVKRTGEKVFLECVQDMDHENMFWYRQDPGLGLRLIYFSYDVKMKEKGDIPEGYSVSREKKERFSLILESASTNQTSMYLCASSLVGGSYEQYFGPGTRLTVT.

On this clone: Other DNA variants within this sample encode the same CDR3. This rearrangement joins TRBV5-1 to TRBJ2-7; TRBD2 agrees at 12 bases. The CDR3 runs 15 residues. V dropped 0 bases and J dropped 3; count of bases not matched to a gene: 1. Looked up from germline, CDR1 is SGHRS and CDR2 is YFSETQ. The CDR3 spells CASSLGLAGDYEQYF. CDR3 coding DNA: TGCGCCAGCAGCTTGGGACTAGCGGGGGACTACGAGCAGTACTTC.

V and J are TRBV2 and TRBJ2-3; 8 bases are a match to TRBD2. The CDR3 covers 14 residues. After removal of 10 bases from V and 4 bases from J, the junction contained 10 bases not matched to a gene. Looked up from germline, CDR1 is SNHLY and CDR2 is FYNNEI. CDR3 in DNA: TGTGCCATCCCGGGACTAGAGTATGCAGATACGCAGTATTTT. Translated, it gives CAIPGLEYADTQYF.

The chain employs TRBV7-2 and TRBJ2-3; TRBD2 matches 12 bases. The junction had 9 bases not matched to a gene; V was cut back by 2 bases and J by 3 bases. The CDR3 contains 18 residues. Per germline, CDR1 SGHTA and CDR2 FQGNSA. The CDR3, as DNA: TGTGCCAGCAGCTTACGAGCTAGCGGGAGGGCATGGACAGATACGCAGTATTTT. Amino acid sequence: CASSLRASGRAWTDTQYF.

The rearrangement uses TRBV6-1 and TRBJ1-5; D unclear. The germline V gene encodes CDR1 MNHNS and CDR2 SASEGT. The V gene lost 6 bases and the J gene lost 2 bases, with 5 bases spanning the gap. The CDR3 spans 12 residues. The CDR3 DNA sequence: TGTGCCAGCAGAGGAGGCAATCAGCCCCAGCATTTT. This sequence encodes CASRGGNQPQHF.

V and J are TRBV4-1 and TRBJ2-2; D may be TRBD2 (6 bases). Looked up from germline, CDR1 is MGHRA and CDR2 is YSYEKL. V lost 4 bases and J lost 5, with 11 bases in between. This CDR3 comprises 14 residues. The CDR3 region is CASSPRGRTGELFF. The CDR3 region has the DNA TGCGCCAGCAGCCCACGGGGGAGGACCGGGGAGCTGTTTTTT.

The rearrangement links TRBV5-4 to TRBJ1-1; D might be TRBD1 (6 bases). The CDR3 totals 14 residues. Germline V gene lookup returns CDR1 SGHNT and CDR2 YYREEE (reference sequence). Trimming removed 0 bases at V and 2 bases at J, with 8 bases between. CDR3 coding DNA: TGTGCCAGCAGCTTGGCGGGGGGCAACACTGAAGCTTTCTTT. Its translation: CASSLAGGNTEAFF.

The CDR3 sequence is CASSPPGTASYGYTF. CDR3 in DNA: TGTGCCAGCAGCCCACCCGGGACAGCCTCCTATGGCTACACCTTC. The chain couples TRBV5-6 to TRBJ1-2; 7 bases agree with TRBD1. CDR3 length: 15 amino acids. Germline CDR1 and CDR2: SGHDT and YYEEEE. The V and J ends lost 4 bases and 4 bases, in that order; junction bases with no gene match: 10.